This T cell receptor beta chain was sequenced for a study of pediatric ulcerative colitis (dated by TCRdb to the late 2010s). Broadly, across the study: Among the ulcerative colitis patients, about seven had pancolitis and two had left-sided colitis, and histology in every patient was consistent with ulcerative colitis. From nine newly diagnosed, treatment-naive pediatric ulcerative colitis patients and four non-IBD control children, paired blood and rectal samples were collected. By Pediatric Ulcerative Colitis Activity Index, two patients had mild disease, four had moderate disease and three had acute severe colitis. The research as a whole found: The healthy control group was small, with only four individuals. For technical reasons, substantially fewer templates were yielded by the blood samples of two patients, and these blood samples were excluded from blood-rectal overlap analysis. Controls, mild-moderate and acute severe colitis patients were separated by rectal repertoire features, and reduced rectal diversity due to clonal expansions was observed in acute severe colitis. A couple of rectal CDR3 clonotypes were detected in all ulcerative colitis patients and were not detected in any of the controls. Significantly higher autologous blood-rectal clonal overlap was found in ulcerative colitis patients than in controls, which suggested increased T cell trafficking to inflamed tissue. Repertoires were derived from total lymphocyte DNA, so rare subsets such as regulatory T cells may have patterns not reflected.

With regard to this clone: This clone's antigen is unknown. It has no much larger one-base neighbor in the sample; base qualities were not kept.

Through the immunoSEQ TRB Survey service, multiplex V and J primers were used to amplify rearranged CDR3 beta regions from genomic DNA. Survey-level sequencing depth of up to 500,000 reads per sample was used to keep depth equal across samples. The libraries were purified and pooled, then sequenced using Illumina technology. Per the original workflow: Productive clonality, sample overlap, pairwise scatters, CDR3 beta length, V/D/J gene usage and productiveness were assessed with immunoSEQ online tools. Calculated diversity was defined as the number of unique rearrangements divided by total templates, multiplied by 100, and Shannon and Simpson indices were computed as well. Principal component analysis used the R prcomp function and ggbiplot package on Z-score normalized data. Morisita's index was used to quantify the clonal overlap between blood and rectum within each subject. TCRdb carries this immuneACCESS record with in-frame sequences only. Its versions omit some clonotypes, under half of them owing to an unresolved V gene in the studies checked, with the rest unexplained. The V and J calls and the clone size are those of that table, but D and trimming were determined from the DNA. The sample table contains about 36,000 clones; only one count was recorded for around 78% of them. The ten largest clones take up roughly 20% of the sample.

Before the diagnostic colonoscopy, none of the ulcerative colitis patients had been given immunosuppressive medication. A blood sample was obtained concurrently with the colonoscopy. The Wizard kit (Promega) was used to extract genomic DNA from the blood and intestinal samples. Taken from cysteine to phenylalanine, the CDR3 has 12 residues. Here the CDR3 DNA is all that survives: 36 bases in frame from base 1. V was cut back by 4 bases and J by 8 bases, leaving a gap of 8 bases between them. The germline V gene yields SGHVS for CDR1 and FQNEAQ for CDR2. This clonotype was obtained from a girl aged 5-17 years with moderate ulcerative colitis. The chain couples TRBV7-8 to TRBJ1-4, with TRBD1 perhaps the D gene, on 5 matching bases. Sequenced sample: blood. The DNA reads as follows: TGTGCCAGCAGCTCTGGGACGGAAAAACTGTTTTTT. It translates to CASSSGTEKLFF. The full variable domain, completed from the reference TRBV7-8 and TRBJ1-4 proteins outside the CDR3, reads GAGVSQSPRYKVAKRGQDVALRCDPISGHVSLFWYQQALGQGPEFLTYFQNEAQLDKSGLPSDRFFAERPEGSVSTLKIQRTQQEDSAVYLCASSSGTEKLFFGSGTQLSVL.